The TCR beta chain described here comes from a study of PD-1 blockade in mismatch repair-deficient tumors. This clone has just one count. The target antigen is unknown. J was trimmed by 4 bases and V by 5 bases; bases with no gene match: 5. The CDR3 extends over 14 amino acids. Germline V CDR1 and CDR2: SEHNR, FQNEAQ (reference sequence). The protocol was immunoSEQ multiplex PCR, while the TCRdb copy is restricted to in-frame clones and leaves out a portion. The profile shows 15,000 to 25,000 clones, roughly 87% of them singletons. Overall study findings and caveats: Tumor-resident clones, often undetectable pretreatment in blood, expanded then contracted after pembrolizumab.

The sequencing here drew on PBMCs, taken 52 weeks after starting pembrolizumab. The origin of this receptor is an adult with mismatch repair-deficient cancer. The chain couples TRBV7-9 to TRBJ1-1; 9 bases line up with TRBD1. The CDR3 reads CASSTMTGGTEAFF. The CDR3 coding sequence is TGTGCCAGCAGCACCATGACAGGGGGCACTGAAGCTTTCTTT.